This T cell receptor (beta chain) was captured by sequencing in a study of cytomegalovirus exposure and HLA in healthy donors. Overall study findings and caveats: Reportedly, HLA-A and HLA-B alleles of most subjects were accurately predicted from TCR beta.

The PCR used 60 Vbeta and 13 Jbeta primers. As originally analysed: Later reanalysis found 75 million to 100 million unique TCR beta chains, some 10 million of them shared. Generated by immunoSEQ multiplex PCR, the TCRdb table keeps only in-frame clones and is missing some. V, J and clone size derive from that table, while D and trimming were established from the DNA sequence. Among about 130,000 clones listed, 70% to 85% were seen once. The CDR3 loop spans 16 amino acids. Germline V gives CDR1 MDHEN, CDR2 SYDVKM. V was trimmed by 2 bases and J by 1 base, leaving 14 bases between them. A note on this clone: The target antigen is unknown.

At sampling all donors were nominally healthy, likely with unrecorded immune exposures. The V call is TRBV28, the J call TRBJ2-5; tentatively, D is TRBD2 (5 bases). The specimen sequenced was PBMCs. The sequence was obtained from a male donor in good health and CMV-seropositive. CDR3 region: CASSLPAPSPQETQYF. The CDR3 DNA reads TGTGCCAGCAGTTTACCTGCCCCTAGCCCCCAAGAGACCCAGTACTTC.